The clone carrying this TCR beta chain was observed at least ten times. This record belongs to a study of T cell repertoires in cytomegalovirus infection. V trimming: 6 bases; J trimming: 0 bases; junction bases outside the gene matches: 10. The length of the CDR3 is 16 residues. Germline V CDR1 and CDR2: MNHEY, SVGEGT. Via MiXCR, TCRdb re-called the reads, giving one row per CDR3 protein. The profile shows 490,000 or so distinct CDR3 sequences, about 11% of them singletons. This rearrangement joins TRBV6-2 or TRBV6-3 to TRBJ2-7; TRBD1 agrees at 8 bases. The receptor comes from a human donor in good health (CMV status not recorded). Some clones in this sample may be carry-over from other donors' samples. The sequenced sample consisted of PBMCs. The CDR3 region has the DNA TGTGCCAGCAGACTACTGGGGGGACAGGTCTCCTACGAGCAGTACTTC. Translation gives CASRLLGGQVSYEQYF.